Below are 10 T cell receptor beta chains sequenced from a single sample in a study of T cell repertoires in cytomegalovirus infection. TCRdb reprocessed the reads via MiXCR and lists one record per CDR3 protein. The table has fewer than 550,000 distinct CDR3 sequences, more than 25% seen once. Sequenced sample: PBMCs. The source is a human donor in good health (CMV status not recorded). Some clones in this sample may be carry-over from other donors' samples.

The chain uses TRBV20-1 and TRBJ2-1, with a tentative D call TRBD1 (5 bases). The CDR3 runs 14 residues. The V gene's germline CDR1 is DFQATT and CDR2 SNEGSKA (reference sequence). With 1 base removed from V and 4 bases from J, the gap between germline ends came to 11 bases. The CDR3 region has the DNA TGCAGTGCTAGAGTCCCCCAGGGATACAATGAGCAGTTCTTC. Translated: CSARVPQGYNEQFF.

This clonotype was detected only a few times. The chain employs TRBV19 and TRBJ1-1, with unresolved D. Trimming shortened V by 6 bases and J by 4 bases, and 21 bases separated the two germline ends. This CDR3 region has 16 residues. From germline, CDR1 is LNHDA and CDR2 SQIVND (reference sequence). This CDR3 reads CASSRPGVSITTEAFF. CDR3 DNA: TGTGCCAGTAGCCGCCCCGGTGTCTCTATAACCACTGAAGCTTTCTTT.

This clonotype has at least ten counts. The chain couples TRBV7-8 to TRBJ2-1; 11 bases agree with TRBD1. This CDR3 has 16 amino acids. V shed 0 bases and J 6 bases; nucleotides not matched to a gene: 4. From germline, CDR1 is SGHVS and CDR2 FQNEAQ. The CDR3 protein is CASSLAPGQGGNEQFF. The CDR3 nucleotides are TGTGCCAGCAGCTTAGCCCCGGGACAGGGGGGCAATGAGCAGTTCTTC.

V is TRBV5-6 and J is TRBJ1-1, with D uncertain. The germline V and J ends were trimmed by 3 bases and 4 bases, with 13 bases remaining between them. The CDR3 is made up of 14 amino acids. Looked up from germline, CDR1 is SGHDT and CDR2 is YYEEEE. CDR3 sequence: CASSSASGGTEAFF. In nucleotides, the CDR3 is TGTGCCAGCAGCTCCGCATCAGGCGGCACTGAAGCTTTCTTT.

CDR3 protein: CASSYQTPFSYNEQFF. The CDR3 nucleotides read TGTGCCAGCAGTTATCAGACCCCGTTCTCCTACAATGAGCAGTTCTTC. The V and J genes are TRBV6-2 or TRBV6-3 and TRBJ2-1; D ambiguous. The CDR3 contains 16 residues. Between the trimmed V and J ends, which lost 3 bases and 0 bases, there was a span of 12 bases. CDR1 MNHEY and CDR2 SVGEGT come from the germline V gene.

Ten or more counts support this clonotype. The rearrangement uses TRBV7-2 and TRBJ2-7, with a possible D match to TRBD1 (6 bases). Trimming left V 7 bases short and J 2 bases short, with 21 bases between. CDR3 length: 16 residues. CDR1 SGHTA and CDR2 FQGNSA come from the germline V gene. Here the CDR3 DNA reads TGTGCCAGCACCTTTGGATCCGGACAGCGCACCTACGAGCAGTACTTC. Translation gives CASTFGSGQRTYEQYF.

This clonotype was recorded a few times. The rearrangement joins TRBV7-8 to TRBJ1-1, with D unresolved. CDR3 length: 18 amino acids. Germline V CDR1 and CDR2: SGHVS, FQNEAQ. Trimming removed 4 bases at V and 4 bases at J, with 25 bases between. The CDR3 DNA reads TGTGCCAGCAGCTCGTTTAGGGCGCGCGCCGCGGGTTTCACTGAAGCTTTCTTT. This sequence encodes CASSSFRARAAGFTEAFF.

V gene TRBV5-1 combines with J gene TRBJ2-3; 15 bases match TRBD2. There are 19 residues in the CDR3. Trimming removed 3 bases from V and 0 bases from J; junction bases left unmatched: 8. Germline assignment: CDR1 SGHRS and CDR2 YFSETQ. CDR3 in DNA: TGCGCCAGCAGCTCCGGACTAGCGGGAGGGCGACGGAGCACAGATACGCAGTATTTT. Translated: CASSSGLAGGRRSTDTQYF.

The chain joins TRBV7-2 to TRBJ2-5; D call uncertain. Germline lookup yields CDR1 SGHTA and CDR2 FQGNSA. Trimming left V 2 bases short and J 5 bases short, with 9 bases between. The CDR3 contains 13 residues. The CDR3, as DNA: TGTGCCAGCAGCTTATCTGTGCGGGAGACCCAGTACTTC. It is translated as CASSLSVRETQYF.

This clonotype has a handful of counts. The genes are TRBV10-3 and TRBJ2-2; 8 positions agree with TRBD1. The length of the CDR3 is 15 residues. Germline CDR1 is ENHRY and CDR2 is SYGVKD. V was pared by 10 bases and J by 1 base, with 8 bases of the junction left unmatched. In DNA form, the CDR3 reads TGTGCCACTCGACCCGGGACAGGGAACACCGGGGAGCTGTTTTTT. Amino acid sequence: CATRPGTGNTGELFF.